This T cell receptor beta chain comes out of a study of low-dose radiotherapy and immunotherapy resistance in tumors (dated 2022 in TCRdb). Regarding the study in general: In Cohort 1, 0.5 Gy per fraction was delivered every 2 weeks, and a total PTV dose of 6.5 Gy was prescribed. Cohort 2 received 1 Gy per fraction every two weeks, with a total of 13 Gy over 26 weeks. Nivolumab and ipilimumab were both given intravenously, with nivolumab at a 240 mg flat dose every two weeks and ipilimumab at 1 mg/kg every six weeks. Cyclophosphamide 200 mg/m2 was administered intravenously every two weeks, one day before each radiation and immunotherapy administration. Aspirin 300 mg was taken orally once daily by patients for four cycles, starting on cycle 1 day 1. First-strand cDNA was synthesized with Superscript III and a set of TRAV- and TRBV-specific primers, covering both TCRalpha and TCRbeta chains. The trial did not randomize participants into treatment groups. The translational analysis covered eight patients: three from the first dose cohort and the first five from the second dose cohort.

This clonotype came up many times. Its antigen remains undetermined. No much larger clone is present one base from it, and per-base qualities are unavailable. The sample's time point label, in plain terms: after trial treatment. In the paper's terms, the treatment or condition label means: LDRT plus nivolumab, ipilimumab, low-dose cyclophosphamide and aspirin (RACIN trial). Donors were enrolled in RACIN, a single-arm phase I dose-escalation trial in which nivolumab, ipilimumab, aspirin, low-dose cyclophosphamide and low-dose radiotherapy were combined. Patients with advanced, TIL-negative solid tumors were considered eligible. The reads were generated on an Illumina HiSeq 2500. An approximately 19-cycle PCR with Phusion amplified the TCRs, pairing a constant-region primer with the adapter that was attached to the V primers. Isolated mRNA was amplified with the MessageAmp II aRNA Amplification Kit, using a 16-hour in vitro transcription at 37°C. mRNA for TCR sequencing was isolated with the Dynabeads mRNA DIRECT Purification Kit. A second approximately 25-cycle Phusion PCR added indexed Illumina adapters, and products were purified with AMPure XP beads. The authors processed their data as follows. Using custom Perl scripts, TCR sequences that encoded the same protein were pooled, out-of-frame sequences were dropped, and the abundance of each clonotype was calculated. TCR sequences supported by only a single read were excluded from analysis. Shannon entropy, Gini index, clonality, richness, and the frequency of TCRs shared between repertoires were included as repertoire metrics. Using fastp at Q25 and MiXCR, TCRdb reprocessed the public reads and kept productive beta chains. Identical CDR3 protein sequences are pooled into one entry, listed with their most common genes and DNA. Here the V and J calls rest on TCRdb's processing, not on the authors' analysis. This sample comprises roughly 50,000 distinct CDR3 sequences, roughly 33% of them detected only once. Of the sample, roughly 8% is held by the ten largest clones.

The source is a male donor with rectosigmoid adenocarcinoma. The source material was PBMCs, sampled after low-dose radiotherapy plus immunotherapy.

The CDR3 protein: CAISIDREGGYTF. The sequenced DNA: TGTGCCATCAGCATCGACAGGGAGGGTGGCTACACCTTC. Recombination joined TRBV10-3 with TRBJ1-2; 7 bases in between match TRBD1. Via the germline V gene, CDR1 is ENHRY and CDR2 SYGVKD. The CDR3 runs 13 amino acids, cysteine and phenylalanine included. Just the 39-base CDR3 DNA is kept, in frame starting at base 1. Compared with germline, V lacks 6 bases and J lacks 7 bases; bases without a gene match: 8.